The entry below gives a single T cell receptor beta chain sequence along with its context. This clonotype is regarded as medium-sized (0.01 to 0.1%). Which antigen it targets is not known. Qualities for individual bases were not recorded, and no much larger clone is one base off. CDR1 and CDR2, looked up from the germline V gene (reference sequence), are LNHDA and SQIVND. The V and J ends are trimmed by 2 bases and 6 bases, leaving 11 bases between them. From the cysteine through the phenylalanine, the CDR3 covers 13 amino acids. Only CDR3 DNA is held: 39 bases, read in frame from base 1. This record comes from a study (dated by TCRdb to about 2017). For the wider study: The study used sequence and structural analyses to characterize human CD8+ TCR repertoires recognizing immunodominant viral antigens.

The paper as a whole reports these results and caveats: CD8+ TCR repertoires specific to different immunodominant viral antigens were reported to be distinct from each other and highly diverse.

This sample was sequenced with an Illumina HiSeq 2500. TCRdb trimmed the raw reads at Q25, called clones with MiXCR and kept productive beta chains. Each entry is one CDR3 protein sequence, shown with its most common DNA and genes. For this sample the table gives approximately 800 distinct CDR3 sequences, of which roughly 32% were detected only once. The ten largest clones represent about 45% of the sample. The rearrangement combines TRBV19 with TRBJ2-7; the D gene is unclear. The source is a female donor. The source material was CD8+ T cells (not recorded whether cultured). The CDR3 region: CASSIRSVAEQYF. In nucleotides, the sequence is TGTGCCAGTAGTATAAGGAGTGTCGCCGAGCAGTACTTC.